Following are 18 T cell receptor beta chains from one sample sequenced in a study of T cells expressing NK-cell markers. Each CDR3 protein gets one entry in TCRdb, which reprocessed the 5' RACE reads and gives no DNA. The repertoire table contains fewer than 550,000 distinct CDR3 sequences. Sequenced sample: blood T cells: a sorted CD56 or NKG2C T cell subset, CD4+ or CD8+ T cells, or bulk PBMC T cells (not recorded which). All receptors come from a woman in her 50s in good health.

The CDR3 sequence is CASSSGGLARPYNEQFF. The rearrangement joins TRBV12-3 or TRBV12-4 to TRBJ2-1; no DNA is available, so the TRBD2 call from TCRdb remains unchecked. The CDR3 loop spans 17 amino acids.

The gene calls are TRBV20-1 and TRBJ2-7; TCRdb gives TRBD2 as the D gene, but with no DNA this cannot be confirmed. This CDR3 comprises 11 residues. Germline V CDR1 and CDR2: DFQATT, SNEGSKA (reference sequence). The CDR3 sequence: CSARAGLADVF.

CDR3 loop: CASSLTAQLAGSPLHF. The rearrangement links TRBV7-3 to TRBJ1-6; TCRdb's D call of TRBD1 is untestable without DNA. The V gene's germline CDR1 is SGHTA and CDR2 FQGTGA. This CDR3 spans 16 amino acids.

V is TRBV24-1 and J is TRBJ2-2; TCRdb names TRBD2, which stays unverified in the absence of DNA. Germline V gives CDR1 KGHDR, CDR2 SFDVKD. This CDR3 is built from 17 residues. The CDR3: CATSDRTSGPNTGELFF.

The V gene is TRBV3-1, the J gene TRBJ2-2; as DNA is missing, the TRBD2 call by TCRdb cannot be tested. Germline assignment: CDR1 LGHDT and CDR2 YNNKEL (reference sequence). This CDR3 comprises 17 residues. The CDR3 sequence is CASSRKPGLPNTGELFF.

This chain connects TRBV7-3 to TRBJ2-7; lacking DNA, the TRBD2 call made by TCRdb goes unchecked. Germline V gene sequence: CDR1 SGHTA, CDR2 FQGTGA. The CDR3 covers 15 residues. The CDR3 sequence: CASSPRGGGSYEQYF.

This sequence joins TRBV12-3 or TRBV12-4 and TRBJ1-1; the D call of TRBD1 rests on TCRdb alone, since no DNA is present to check it. The CDR3 is made up of 15 amino acids. CDR3 residues: CASSPRQGANTEAFF.

This chain uses TRBV12-3 or TRBV12-4 with TRBJ2-1; the D call of TRBD1 rests on TCRdb alone, since no DNA is present to check it. The CDR3 covers 16 residues. The CDR3 here is CASSLHLGAFYNEQFF.

The chain couples TRBV9 to TRBJ2-5; TCRdb reports TRBD2, a call that lacks DNA to check it against. CDR3 size: 15 residues. Germline V gene lookup returns CDR1 SGDLS and CDR2 YYNGEE. The CDR3 loop reads CASSGTGGREETQYF.

The chain joins TRBV5-1 to TRBJ1-1; TCRdb returns TRBD1, unconfirmable since there is no DNA. Germline CDR1 is SGHRS and CDR2 is YFSETQ. This CDR3 is built from 14 residues. CDR3 protein: CASSPGTLNTEAFF.

The chain carries TRBV24-1 and TRBJ1-5; the D call from TCRdb, TRBD1, cannot be confirmed without DNA. The V gene's germline CDR1 is KGHDR and CDR2 SFDVKD. The length of the CDR3 is 16 residues. This chain's CDR3 is CATSDPAEGANQPQHF.

The chain couples TRBV6-5 to TRBJ2-5; TCRdb outputs TRBD1, but without DNA this stays unchecked. The CDR3 spans 16 residues. Germline V CDR1 and CDR2: MNHEY, SVGAGI. CDR3 residues: CASSYSNSIGGMAQYF.

The gene calls are TRBV6-5 and TRBJ2-1; TCRdb designates TRBD2, a call that cannot be tested without DNA. The CDR3 is 16 amino acids. CDR1 and CDR2 from the germline V gene are MNHEY and SVGAGI. CDR3 sequence reads: CASSPPKAGVYNEQFF.

The chain combines TRBV5-1 with TRBJ1-2; TCRdb reports TRBD1, a call that lacks DNA to check it against. The germline gives CDR1 SGHRS, CDR2 YFSETQ. CDR3 length equals 14 residues. The CDR3 protein is CASSPPGVFYGYTF.

V gene TRBV18 combines with J gene TRBJ2-3; the D call of TRBD1 rests on TCRdb alone, since no DNA is present to check it. The CDR3 extends over 15 amino acids. Germline-derived CDR1 and CDR2 are KGHSH and LQKENI. Here the CDR3 reads CASSPPNRVRDTQYF. Full variable domain (rest looked up from reference TRBV18 and TRBJ2-3): NAGVMQNPRHLVRRRGQEARLRCSPMKGHSHVYWYRQLPEEGLKFMVYLQKENIIDESGMPKERFSAEFPKEGPSILRIQQVVRGDSAAYFCASSPPNRVRDTQYFGPGTRLTVL.

The V and J genes are TRBV14 and TRBJ2-4. The germline V gene has CDR1 SGHDN and CDR2 FVKESK. The CDR3 consists of 11 residues. CDR3 loop: CASSQKNIQYF.

The J gene is TRBJ2-2, the V gene TRBV7-9; without DNA, the TCRdb call of TRBD2 cannot be checked. The germline V gene encodes CDR1 SEHNR and CDR2 FQNEAQ (reference sequence). The CDR3 consists of 15 residues. CDR3 loop: CASSLASSITGELFF.

This chain links TRBV29-1 with TRBJ2-3; TCRdb's D call, TRBD2, is unchecked because there is no DNA. Germline V gives CDR1 SQVTM, CDR2 ANQGSEA. There are 14 residues in the CDR3. The CDR3 sequence: CSVVGVRGTDTQYF.